These 29 T cell receptor beta chains were all obtained from the same sample, sequenced in a study of T cells after yellow fever vaccination. TCRdb passed the 5' RACE reads through MiXCR, listing each CDR3 protein once. The data contain more than 90,000 distinct CDR3 sequences, 7.5% to 9.5% of them singletons. The specimen was CD8+ T cells sorted from PBMCs, collected 45 days after the yellow fever booster vaccination. The receptors here all came from a man aged 25 to 40 who received the YFV17D yellow fever vaccine.

This clonotype occurred many times. The chain recombines TRBV20-1 with TRBJ2-5, with a tentative D call TRBD2 (5 bases). CDR3 length: 14 residues. V was trimmed by 0 bases and J by 4 bases, leaving 12 bases between them. The V gene's germline CDR1 is DFQATT and CDR2 SNEGSKA (reference sequence). The CDR3 DNA follows: TGCAGTGCTAGAGATCTAGGAGGAGGAGAGACCCAGTACTTC. Protein: CSARDLGGGETQYF.

This clonotype was picked up a small number of times. The rearrangement joins TRBV5-1 to TRBJ2-1; TRBD2 matches at 13 bases. With 9 bases clipped from V and 4 bases from J, the junction kept 10 bases outside the gene matches. Germline values: CDR1 SGHRS, CDR2 YFSETQ. This CDR3 is built from 16 residues. The CDR3: CATSTLGLAGYNEQFF. The CDR3 bases are TGCGCCACCTCGACCTTGGGACTAGCGGGATACAATGAGCAGTTCTTC.

This clonotype was seen ten or more times. The genes are TRBV12-3 or TRBV12-4 and TRBJ2-4, with 9 bases aligning to TRBD2. The V and J ends lost 3 bases and 0 bases, in that order; junction bases with no gene match: 3. The CDR3 totals 16 residues. For the CDR3, the DNA is TGTGCCAGCAGTTTTGCGGGAGGGTTAGCCAAAAACATTCAGTACTTC. As protein: CASSFAGGLAKNIQYF.

V is TRBV27 and J is TRBJ2-1; perhaps TRBD2 as D (5 bases). The germline gives CDR1 MNHEY, CDR2 SMNVEV (reference sequence). The CDR3 contains 14 residues. With 2 bases removed from V and 3 bases from J, the gap between germline ends came to 8 bases. CDR3 loop: CASSLSGVYNEQFF. The CDR3 region has the DNA TGTGCCAGCAGTTTAAGCGGAGTCTACAATGAGCAGTTCTTC.

At least ten counts were recorded for this clonotype. V and J are TRBV29-1 and TRBJ2-1; weak D call: TRBD2 (7 bases). V lost 2 bases and J lost 4, with 33 bases in between. CDR1 and CDR2 from the germline V gene are SQVTM and ANQGSEA. The CDR3 contains 21 residues. The CDR3 here is CSVESGMAWRKGEGRYNEQFF. CDR3 nucleotides: TGCAGCGTTGAATCAGGGATGGCCTGGCGAAAGGGGGAGGGCCGTTACAATGAGCAGTTCTTC.

By share of the sample, this clonotype is large (0.1 to 1%). The J gene is TRBJ2-7, the V gene TRBV20-1, with TRBD1 matching 10 bases. The CDR3 spans 15 residues. Germline V lookup: CDR1 DFQATT, CDR2 SNEGSKA (reference sequence). V was pared by 2 bases and J by 4 bases, with 8 bases of the junction left unmatched. CDR3 protein: CSARSLDRGRYEQYF. The CDR3 DNA sequence: TGCAGTGCTAGATCCCTAGACAGGGGGCGATACGAGCAGTACTTC.

Ten or more counts support this clonotype. This chain uses TRBV12-3 or TRBV12-4 with TRBJ2-3; the match to TRBD2 covers 10 bases. The junction had 9 bases not matched to a gene; V was cut back by 3 bases and J by 3 bases. The CDR3 contains 17 residues. The CDR3: CASSLSLASGRTDTQYF. Written as DNA, the CDR3 is TGTGCCAGCAGTTTGTCGCTCGCTAGCGGGAGAACAGATACGCAGTATTTT.

Many counts were recorded for this clonotype. The chain joins TRBV3-1 to TRBJ2-5; D gene ambiguous. V was pared by 0 bases and J by 5 bases, with 10 bases between. The CDR3 is 14 residues long. Germline values: CDR1 LGHDT, CDR2 YNNKEL (reference sequence). CDR3 in amino acids: CASSQDLGFETQYF. The CDR3 region has the DNA TGTGCCAGCAGCCAAGATTTGGGTTTTGAGACCCAGTACTTC.

V usage is TRBV2 and J usage is TRBJ2-7; a possible D gene is TRBD1 (6 bases). Germline-derived CDR1 and CDR2 are SNHLY and FYNNEI. CDR3 length: 16 residues. V lost 8 bases to trimming and J lost 4 bases, with 24 bases between them. In nucleotides, the CDR3 is TGTGCCAGCCTTGCCGGGACATCAACGATTGGGTACGAGCAGTACTTC. Translating gives CASLAGTSTIGYEQYF.

This clonotype was seen ten or more times. The chain recombines TRBV12-3 or TRBV12-4 with TRBJ2-1; no clear D. The CDR3 is 13 residues long. The germline V and J ends were trimmed by 6 bases and 4 bases, with 10 bases remaining between them. Here the CDR3 DNA reads TGTGCCAGCAGCCAGGCTTTTTACAATGAGCAGTTCTTC. This codes for CASSQAFYNEQFF.

This clonotype occurred many times. The chain carries TRBV20-1 and TRBJ2-1; TRBD2 matches 9 bases. This CDR3 comprises 16 residues. The junction had 9 bases not matched to a gene; V was cut back by 6 bases and J by 0 bases. Germline CDR1 reads DFQATT; CDR2 reads SNEGSKA (reference sequence). CDR3 sequence: CSAPGLAGSSYNEQFF. CDR3 in DNA: TGCAGTGCACCGGGGCTAGCGGGGAGCTCCTACAATGAGCAGTTCTTC.

This clonotype has ten or more counts. The chain couples TRBV12-3 or TRBV12-4 to TRBJ2-1, with D tentatively TRBD2 (5 bases). The CDR3 has 15 residues. V was trimmed by 8 bases and J by 10 bases, leaving 24 bases between them. CDR3 loop: CASGATRGIGWEQFF. CDR3 coding DNA: TGTGCCAGCGGAGCGACGAGAGGGATAGGGTGGGAGCAGTTCTTC.

This clonotype was recorded many times. This rearrangement joins TRBV12-3 or TRBV12-4 to TRBJ2-1; D unresolved. The CDR3 covers 16 residues. V was cut by 11 bases and J by 4 bases, with 24 bases left in between. The CDR3 protein is CASRLGAGKNYNEQFF. The CDR3, as DNA: TGTGCCTCCCGTTTAGGCGCAGGCAAGAATTACAATGAGCAGTTCTTC.

This clonotype was counted many times. V and J are TRBV29-1 and TRBJ2-1, with 13 bases matching TRBD2. Germline V gene sequence: CDR1 SQVTM, CDR2 ANQGSEA. The CDR3 extends over 15 amino acids. J was trimmed by 6 bases and V by 7 bases; bases with no gene match: 9. The chain's CDR3 is CSDPSLAGGSNEQFF. CDR3 nucleotide sequence: TGCAGCGACCCGTCACTAGCGGGAGGGAGCAATGAGCAGTTCTTC.

In this sample, this clonotype turned up many times. The chain combines TRBV7-9 with TRBJ2-1; D perhaps matches TRBD2 (6 bases). CDR3 length: 14 amino acids. Germline V lookup: CDR1 SEHNR, CDR2 FQNEAQ (reference sequence). Trimming stripped 4 bases from V and 3 bases from J, with 10 bases between. This chain's CDR3 is CASSSLRDYNEQFF. CDR3 in DNA: TGTGCCAGCAGCTCCCTGCGGGACTACAATGAGCAGTTCTTC.

This clonotype came up many times. This rearrangement joins TRBV7-9 to TRBJ2-7; a possible D gene is TRBD2 (5 bases). Trimming left V 8 bases short and J 1 base short, with 12 bases between. Germline V gives CDR1 SEHNR, CDR2 FQNEAQ (reference sequence). The CDR3 is 13 residues long. CDR3 coding DNA: TGTGCCAGCGGAGGTTGGGAGTCCTACGAGCAGTACTTC. It encodes CASGGWESYEQYF.

The rearrangement joins TRBV7-2 to TRBJ2-3, with D perhaps matching TRBD1 (7 bases). Per the germline V gene, CDR1 is SGHTA and CDR2 is FQGNSA. V was cut by 4 bases and J by 5 bases, with 10 bases left in between. The CDR3 length is 13 residues. The CDR3 protein is CASSSQGGDTQYF. The CDR3 nucleotides read TGTGCCAGCAGCTCGCAGGGGGGAGATACGCAGTATTTT.

This clonotype was seen a handful of times. The chain has TRBV4-3 and TRBJ2-1, with D perhaps TRBD2 (5 bases). V was trimmed by 8 bases and J by 5 bases, leaving 13 bases between them. CDR1 is LGHNA and CDR2 is YSLEER in the germline V gene. CDR3 length: 13 amino acids. CDR3 coding DNA: TGCGCCAGCGCGTGGGGAGCCCACAATGAGCAGTTCTTC. This gives the protein CASAWGAHNEQFF.

This clonotype has a count of ten or more. This sequence joins TRBV7-9 and TRBJ1-2; no clear D gene. Germline CDR1 reads SEHNR; CDR2 reads FQNEAQ (reference sequence). Trimming removed 2 bases at V and 4 bases at J, with 8 bases between. The CDR3 runs to 13 residues. This chain's CDR3 is CASSLSSLYGYTF. CDR3 DNA sequence: TGTGCCAGCAGCTTAAGTTCCCTCTATGGCTACACCTTC.

This clonotype was observed many times. CDR3 sequence: CASKAGGRDEQYF. The CDR3 DNA reads as TGCGCCAGCAAGGCGGGAGGACGAGACGAGCAGTACTTC. The J gene is TRBJ2-7, the V gene TRBV5-1; 8 bases are shared with TRBD2. After removal of 6 bases from V and 5 bases from J, the junction contained 7 bases not matched to a gene. The length of the CDR3 is 13 residues. Germline values: CDR1 SGHRS, CDR2 YFSETQ.

This clonotype was recorded many times. The CDR3 DNA reads as TGTGCCAGCAGCCTAGAGGTTACCGAACAAGAGACCCAGTACTTC. Protein sequence: CASSLEVTEQETQYF. This rearrangement joins TRBV7-9 to TRBJ2-5; D ambiguous. This CDR3 has 15 amino acids. Trimming removed 5 bases at V and 2 bases at J, with 15 bases between. Germline V lookup: CDR1 SEHNR, CDR2 FQNEAQ (reference sequence). Combining the CDR3 with reference TRBV7-9 and TRBJ2-5 gives the whole variable domain DTGVSQNPRHKITKRGQNVTFRCDPISEHNRLYWYRQTLGQGPEFLTYFQNEAQLEKSRLLSDRFSAERPKGSFSTLEIQRTEQGDSAMYLCASSLEVTEQETQYFGPGTRLLVL.

At least ten counts were recorded for this clonotype. The rearrangement joins TRBV27 to TRBJ2-1; TRBD2 aligns across 7 bases. Germline assignment: CDR1 MNHEY and CDR2 SMNVEV (reference sequence). The CDR3 runs 16 residues. V shed 3 bases, J shed 1 base, and the junction held 6 bases outside the gene matches. CDR3 sequence reads: CASSFSSGSSYNEQFF. The CDR3 DNA reads as TGTGCCAGCAGTTTTTCTAGCGGTTCATCCTACAATGAGCAGTTCTTC.

This clonotype turned up a few times. CDR3 loop: CASSYSADGGYEQYF. DNA of the CDR3: TGTGCCAGCAGTTACTCGGCCGACGGAGGCTACGAGCAGTACTTC. The J gene is TRBJ2-7, the V gene TRBV6-5, with a possible D match to TRBD2 (5 bases). V lost 0 bases and J lost 3, with 12 bases in between. CDR1 MNHEY and CDR2 SVGAGI come from the germline V gene. The CDR3 totals 15 residues.

The chain joins TRBV20-1 to TRBJ2-3; TRBD2 matches 11 bases. V gave up 5 bases and J gave up 1 base; unmatched junction bases: 2. The CDR3 is 14 amino acids. Germline CDR1 DFQATT, CDR2 SNEGSKA (reference sequence). In nucleotides, the CDR3 is TGCAGTGCTCTTAGCGGGGGGGGCACAGATACGCAGTATTTT. Residues: CSALSGGGTDTQYF.

This clonotype occurred many times. The J gene is TRBJ1-2, the V gene TRBV12-3 or TRBV12-4; the D gene is possibly TRBD1 (5 bases). CDR3 size: 16 residues. V lost 1 base, J lost 5 bases, and 17 bases lay in between. The DNA of the CDR3 is TGTGCCAGCAGTTTAGTAGCCCAAGCGGACATATATGGCTACACCTTC. It yields the protein CASSLVAQADIYGYTF.

This clonotype was seen repeatedly, ten times or more. The chain uses TRBV14 and TRBJ2-6, with 9 positions matching TRBD2. The trim removed 1 base at V and 2 bases at J, leaving 6 bases unmatched. There are 18 residues in the CDR3. Germline CDR1 is SGHDN and CDR2 is FVKESK. Written as DNA, the CDR3 is TGTGCCAGCAGCCAAGTTAGCGGGAGAGAACCTGGGGCCAACGTCCTGACTTTC. Translating it yields CASSQVSGREPGANVLTF.

This clonotype came up once. With a much larger clone just one base away, this may be a read error. The J gene is TRBJ1-1, the V gene TRBV10-2, with 8 bases matching TRBD1. The V segment lost 5 bases and the J segment 0 bases; nucleotides outside the gene matches: 11. The germline gives CDR1 WSHSY, CDR2 SAAADI. CDR3 size: 17 residues. The chain's CDR3 is CASSMDRALAMNTEAFF. Written as DNA, the CDR3 is TGCGCCAGCAGTATGGACAGGGCCCTAGCCATGAACACTGAAGCTTTCTTT.

The V and J genes are TRBV3-1 and TRBJ2-4, with D unclear. The CDR3 has 15 amino acids. CDR1 is LGHDT and CDR2 is YNNKEL in the germline V gene (reference sequence). The V end lost 0 bases, the J end lost 10 bases, and 16 bases lay between the germline ends. Written as DNA, the CDR3 is TGTGCCAGCAGCCAAGATATCGTGACTTACCAAATTCAGTACTTC. The encoded protein is CASSQDIVTYQIQYF.

This clonotype was found many times. This chain uses TRBV27 with TRBJ2-3, with TRBD2 identical over 11 bases. This CDR3 is 17 amino acids long. V lost 4 bases to trimming and J lost 2 bases; unmatched junction nucleotides: 8. CDR1 MNHEY and CDR2 SMNVEV come from the germline V gene (reference sequence). As DNA, the CDR3 is TGTGCCAGCAGTTCGGGGACTAGCGGAACTCTCACAGATACGCAGTATTTT. Its protein product is CASSSGTSGTLTDTQYF.